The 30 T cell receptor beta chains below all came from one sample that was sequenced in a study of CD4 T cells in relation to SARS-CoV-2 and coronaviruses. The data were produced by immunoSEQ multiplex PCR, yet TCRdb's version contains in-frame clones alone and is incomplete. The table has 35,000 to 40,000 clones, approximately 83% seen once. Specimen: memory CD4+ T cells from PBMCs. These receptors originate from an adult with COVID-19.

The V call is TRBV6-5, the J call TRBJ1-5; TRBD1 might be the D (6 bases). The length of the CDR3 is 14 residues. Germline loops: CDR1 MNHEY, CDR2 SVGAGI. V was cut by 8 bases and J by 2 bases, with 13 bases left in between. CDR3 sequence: CASAEYRGNQPQHF. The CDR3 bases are TGTGCCAGCGCCGAATACAGGGGCAATCAGCCCCAGCATTTT.

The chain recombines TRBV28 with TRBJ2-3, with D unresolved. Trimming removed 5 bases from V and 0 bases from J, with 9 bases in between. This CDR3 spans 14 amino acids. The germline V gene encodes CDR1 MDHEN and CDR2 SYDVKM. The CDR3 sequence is CASSPQGSTDTQYF. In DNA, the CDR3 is TGTGCCAGCAGTCCCCAAGGGAGCACAGATACGCAGTATTTT.

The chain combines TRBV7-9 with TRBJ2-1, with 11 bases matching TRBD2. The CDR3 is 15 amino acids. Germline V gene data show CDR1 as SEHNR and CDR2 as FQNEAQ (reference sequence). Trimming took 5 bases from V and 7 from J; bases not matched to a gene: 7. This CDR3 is CASSPWTSGRNEQFF. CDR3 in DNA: TGTGCCAGCAGCCCATGGACTAGCGGGCGGAATGAGCAGTTCTTC. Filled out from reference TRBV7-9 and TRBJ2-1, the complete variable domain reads DTGVSQNPRHKITKRGQNVTFRCDPISEHNRLYWYRQTLGQGPEFLTYFQNEAQLEKSRLLSDRFSAERPKGSFSTLEIQRTEQGDSAMYLCASSPWTSGRNEQFFGPGTRLTVL.

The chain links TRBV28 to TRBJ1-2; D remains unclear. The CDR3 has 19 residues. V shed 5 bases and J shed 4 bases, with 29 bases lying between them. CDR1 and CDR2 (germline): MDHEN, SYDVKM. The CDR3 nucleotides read TGTGCCAGCAGTCTTGTCCAGAACGGATGGAAGCAAGATATCTATGGCTACACCTTC. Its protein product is CASSLVQNGWKQDIYGYTF.

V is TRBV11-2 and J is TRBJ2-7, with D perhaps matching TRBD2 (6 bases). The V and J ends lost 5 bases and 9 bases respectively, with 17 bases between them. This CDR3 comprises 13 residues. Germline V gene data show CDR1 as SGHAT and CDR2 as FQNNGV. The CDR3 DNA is TGTGCCAGCAGCCTAGGGACTCAGAGTTCGCAGTACTTC. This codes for CASSLGTQSSQYF.

The CDR3 protein is CASSPRLLAPGSSYEQYF. DNA for the CDR3: TGTGCCAGCTCACCACGTCTCTTAGCCCCAGGGAGCTCCTACGAGCAGTACTTC. V and J are TRBV18 and TRBJ2-7; TRBD1 or TRBD2 may be the D gene (5 bases each). The CDR3 runs to 18 residues. The germline gives CDR1 KGHSH, CDR2 LQKENI. Between the trimmed V and J ends, which lost 1 base and 0 bases, there was a span of 19 bases.

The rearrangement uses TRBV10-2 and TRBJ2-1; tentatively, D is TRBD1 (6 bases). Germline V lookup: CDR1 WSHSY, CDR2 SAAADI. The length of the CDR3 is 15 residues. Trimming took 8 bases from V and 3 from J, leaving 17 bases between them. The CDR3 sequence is CASRPPDSSYNEQFF. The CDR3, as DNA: TGCGCCAGCCGACCCCCGGACAGCAGCTACAATGAGCAGTTCTTC.

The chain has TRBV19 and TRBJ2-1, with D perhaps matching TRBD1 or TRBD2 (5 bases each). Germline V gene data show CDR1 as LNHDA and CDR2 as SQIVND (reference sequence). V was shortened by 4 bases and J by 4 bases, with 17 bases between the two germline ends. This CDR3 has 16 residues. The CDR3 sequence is CASSTLGAVPYNEQFF. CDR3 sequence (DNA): TGTGCCAGTAGTACCCTCGGGGCGGTCCCTTACAATGAGCAGTTCTTC.

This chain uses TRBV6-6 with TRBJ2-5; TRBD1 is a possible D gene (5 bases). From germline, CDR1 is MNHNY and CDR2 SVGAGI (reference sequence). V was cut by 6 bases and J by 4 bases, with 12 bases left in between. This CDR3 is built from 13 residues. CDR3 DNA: TGTGCCAGCAGGGACATAACGGGAGAGACCCAGTACTTC. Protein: CASRDITGETQYF.

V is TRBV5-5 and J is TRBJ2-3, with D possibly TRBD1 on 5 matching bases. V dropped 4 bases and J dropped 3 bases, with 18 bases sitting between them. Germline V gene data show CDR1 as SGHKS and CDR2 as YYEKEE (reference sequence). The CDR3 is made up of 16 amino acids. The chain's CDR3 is CASSGPSRVRTDTQYF. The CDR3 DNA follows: TGTGCCAGCAGCGGTCCATCCAGGGTTCGTACAGATACGCAGTATTTT.

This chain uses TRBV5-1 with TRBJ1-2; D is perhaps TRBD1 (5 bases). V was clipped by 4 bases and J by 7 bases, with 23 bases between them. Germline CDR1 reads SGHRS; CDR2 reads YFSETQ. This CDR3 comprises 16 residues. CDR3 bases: TGCGCCAGCAGCCAGGGATCGGCTCTCTCTATTACTGGCTACACCTTC. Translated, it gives CASSQGSALSITGYTF.

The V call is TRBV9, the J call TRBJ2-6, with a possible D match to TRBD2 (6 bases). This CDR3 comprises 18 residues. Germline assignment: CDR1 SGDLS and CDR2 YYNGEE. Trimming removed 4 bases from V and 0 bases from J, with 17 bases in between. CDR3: CASSRSGWIHSGANVLTF. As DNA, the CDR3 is TGTGCCAGCAGCCGCAGCGGGTGGATTCACTCTGGGGCCAACGTCCTGACTTTC.

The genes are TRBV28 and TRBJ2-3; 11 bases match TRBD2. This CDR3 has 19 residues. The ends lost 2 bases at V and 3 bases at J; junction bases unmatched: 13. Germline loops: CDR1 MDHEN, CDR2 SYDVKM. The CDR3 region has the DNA TGTGCCAGCAGTTTAGTCTCCCCCCCCAGACTAGCGGGAACAGATACGCAGTATTTT. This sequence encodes CASSLVSPPRLAGTDTQYF.

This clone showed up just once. CDR3: CASSQRTGGDTQYF. For the CDR3, the DNA is TGCGCCAGCAGCCAACGCACAGGGGGAGATACGCAGTATTTT. This rearrangement joins TRBV4-3 to TRBJ2-3, with TRBD1 matching over 8 bases. V trimming: 2 bases; J trimming: 5 bases; junction bases outside the gene matches: 3. The germline V gene has CDR1 LGHNA and CDR2 YSLEER. The CDR3 covers 14 residues.

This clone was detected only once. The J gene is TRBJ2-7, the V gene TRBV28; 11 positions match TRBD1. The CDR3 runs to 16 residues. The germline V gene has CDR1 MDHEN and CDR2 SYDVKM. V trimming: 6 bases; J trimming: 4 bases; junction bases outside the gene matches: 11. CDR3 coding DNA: TGTGCCAGCAGGACAGATGCGGACAGGGGGCGATACGAGCAGTACTTC. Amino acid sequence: CASRTDADRGRYEQYF.

In DNA, the CDR3 is TGTGCCAGCACCTCGAGTCAGGGAGGTGGCTACACCTTC. This codes for CASTSSQGGGYTF. This rearrangement joins TRBV6-5 to TRBJ1-2, with D possibly being TRBD1 (5 bases). V shed 7 bases and J shed 7 bases, with 16 bases lying between them. The CDR3 has 13 amino acids. In germline, CDR1 is MNHEY, CDR2 SVGAGI.

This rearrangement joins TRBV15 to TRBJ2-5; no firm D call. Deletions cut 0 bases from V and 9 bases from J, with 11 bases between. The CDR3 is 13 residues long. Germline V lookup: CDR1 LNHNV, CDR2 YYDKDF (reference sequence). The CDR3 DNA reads TGTGCCACCAGCAGAGAGGTCGTAAGGGCCCAGTACTTC. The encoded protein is CATSREVVRAQYF.

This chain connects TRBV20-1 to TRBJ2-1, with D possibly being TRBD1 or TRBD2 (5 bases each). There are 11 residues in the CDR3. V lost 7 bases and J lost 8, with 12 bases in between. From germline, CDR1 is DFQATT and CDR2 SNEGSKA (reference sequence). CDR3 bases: TGCAGTGTCTCAGGGACCTATGAGCAGTTCTTC. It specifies CSVSGTYEQFF.

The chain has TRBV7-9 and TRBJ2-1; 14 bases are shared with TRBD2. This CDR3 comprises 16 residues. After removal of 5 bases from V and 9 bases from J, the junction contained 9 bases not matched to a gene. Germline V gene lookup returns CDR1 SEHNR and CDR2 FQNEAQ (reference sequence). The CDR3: CASSPEGLAGEGEQFF. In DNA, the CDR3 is TGTGCCAGCAGCCCCGAGGGACTAGCGGGAGAGGGTGAGCAGTTCTTC.

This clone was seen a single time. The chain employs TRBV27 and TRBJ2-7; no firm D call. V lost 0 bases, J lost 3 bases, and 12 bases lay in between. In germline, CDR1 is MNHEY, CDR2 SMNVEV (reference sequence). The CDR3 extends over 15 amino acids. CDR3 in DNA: TGTGCCAGCAGTTTATCTCGTCGGGCGAACTACGAGCAGTACTTC. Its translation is CASSLSRRANYEQYF.

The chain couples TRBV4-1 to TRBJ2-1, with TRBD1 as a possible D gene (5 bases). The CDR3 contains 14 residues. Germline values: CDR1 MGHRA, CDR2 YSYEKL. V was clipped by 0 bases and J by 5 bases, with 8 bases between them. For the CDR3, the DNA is TGCGCCAGCAGCCAAGAGGGGCTGGACAATGAGCAGTTCTTC. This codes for CASSQEGLDNEQFF.

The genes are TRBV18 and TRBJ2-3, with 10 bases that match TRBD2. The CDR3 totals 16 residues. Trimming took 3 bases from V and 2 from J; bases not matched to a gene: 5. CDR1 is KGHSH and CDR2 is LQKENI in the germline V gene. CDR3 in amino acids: CASSPLSGRATDTQYF. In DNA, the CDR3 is TGTGCCAGCTCACCCCTCAGCGGGAGGGCCACAGATACGCAGTATTTT.

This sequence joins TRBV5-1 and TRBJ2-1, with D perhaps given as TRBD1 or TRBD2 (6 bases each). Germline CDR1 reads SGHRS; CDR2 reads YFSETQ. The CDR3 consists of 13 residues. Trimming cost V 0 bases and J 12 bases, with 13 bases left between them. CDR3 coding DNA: TGCGCCAGCAGCTTGGGATCGCGGGACACGCAGTTCTTC. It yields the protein CASSLGSRDTQFF.

The CDR3 reads CASSQDYPNSPLHF. The CDR3 DNA reads as TGCGCCAGCAGCCAAGACTACCCGAATTCACCCCTCCACTTT. The V call is TRBV4-3, the J call TRBJ1-6; D remains unclear. There are 14 residues in the CDR3. Trimming took off 0 bases at V and 7 bases at J, with 7 bases between the two ends. Germline CDR1 LGHNA, CDR2 YSLEER.

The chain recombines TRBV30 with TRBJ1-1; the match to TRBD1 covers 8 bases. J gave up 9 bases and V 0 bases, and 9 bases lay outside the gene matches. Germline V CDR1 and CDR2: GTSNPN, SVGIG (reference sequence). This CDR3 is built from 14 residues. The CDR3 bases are TGTGCCTGGAGTGTACTCGGCCAGGGGGCTAAAGCTTTCTTT. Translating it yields CAWSVLGQGAKAFF.

The CDR3 coding sequence is TGTGCCAGCAGCCAAGCCCTGACGGGACGGATGAATTCACCCCTCCACTTT. As protein: CASSQALTGRMNSPLHF. The rearrangement joins TRBV3-1 (or the pseudogene TRBV3-2) to TRBJ1-6; D is perhaps TRBD1 (5 bases). Germline V gene data show CDR1 as LGHDT and CDR2 as YNNKEL (reference sequence). Between the trimmed V and J ends, which lost 1 base and 7 bases, there was a span of 17 bases. The CDR3 loop spans 17 amino acids.

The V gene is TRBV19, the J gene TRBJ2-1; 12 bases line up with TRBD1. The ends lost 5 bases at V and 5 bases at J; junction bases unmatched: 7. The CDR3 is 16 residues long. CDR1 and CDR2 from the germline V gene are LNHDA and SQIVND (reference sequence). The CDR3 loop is CASSDPGQGANNEQFF. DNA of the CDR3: TGTGCCAGTAGTGACCCGGGACAGGGGGCGAACAATGAGCAGTTCTTC.

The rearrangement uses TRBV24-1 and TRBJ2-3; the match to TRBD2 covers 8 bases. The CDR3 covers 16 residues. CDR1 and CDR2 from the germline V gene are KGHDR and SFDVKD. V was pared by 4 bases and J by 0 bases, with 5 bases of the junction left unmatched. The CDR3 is CATSELSGTSTDTQYF. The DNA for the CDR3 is TGTGCCACCAGTGAGCTTAGCGGGACTAGCACAGATACGCAGTATTTT.

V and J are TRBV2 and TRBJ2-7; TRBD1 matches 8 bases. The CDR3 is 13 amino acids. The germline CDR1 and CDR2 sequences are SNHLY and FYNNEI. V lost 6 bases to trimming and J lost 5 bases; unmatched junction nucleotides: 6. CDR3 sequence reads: CASSGQGLNEQYF. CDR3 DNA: TGTGCCAGCAGCGGACAGGGCTTAAACGAGCAGTACTTC.

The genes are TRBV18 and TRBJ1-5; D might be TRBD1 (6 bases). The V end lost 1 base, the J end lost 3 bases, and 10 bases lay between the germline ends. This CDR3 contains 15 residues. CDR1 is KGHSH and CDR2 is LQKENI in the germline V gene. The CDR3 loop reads CASSPQTGINQPQHF. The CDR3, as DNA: TGTGCCAGCTCACCACAGACAGGTATCAATCAGCCCCAGCATTTT. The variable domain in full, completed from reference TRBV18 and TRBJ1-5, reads NAGVMQNPRHLVRRRGQEARLRCSPMKGHSHVYWYRQLPEEGLKFMVYLQKENIIDESGMPKERFSAEFPKEGPSILRIQQVVRGDSAAYFCASSPQTGINQPQHFGDGTRLSIL.